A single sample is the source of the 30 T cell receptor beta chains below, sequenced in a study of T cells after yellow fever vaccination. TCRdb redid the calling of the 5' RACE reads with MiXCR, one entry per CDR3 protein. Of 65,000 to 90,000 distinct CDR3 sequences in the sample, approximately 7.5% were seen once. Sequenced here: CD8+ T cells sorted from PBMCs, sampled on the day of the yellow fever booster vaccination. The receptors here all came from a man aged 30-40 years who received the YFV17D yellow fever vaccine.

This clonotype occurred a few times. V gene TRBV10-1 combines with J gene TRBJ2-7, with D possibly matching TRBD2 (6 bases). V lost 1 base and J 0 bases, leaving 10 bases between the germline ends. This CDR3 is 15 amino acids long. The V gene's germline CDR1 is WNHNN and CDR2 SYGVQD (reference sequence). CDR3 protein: CASSEYRDFSYEQYF. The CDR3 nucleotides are TGCGCCAGCAGTGAGTACCGGGACTTCTCCTACGAGCAGTACTTC.

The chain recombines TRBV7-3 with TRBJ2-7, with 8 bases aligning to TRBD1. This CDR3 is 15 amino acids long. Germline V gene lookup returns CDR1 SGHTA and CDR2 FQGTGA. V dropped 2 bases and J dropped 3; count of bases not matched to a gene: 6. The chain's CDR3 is CASSLGQGLGYEQYF. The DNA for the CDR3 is TGTGCCAGCAGCTTAGGACAGGGTTTGGGCTACGAGCAGTACTTC.

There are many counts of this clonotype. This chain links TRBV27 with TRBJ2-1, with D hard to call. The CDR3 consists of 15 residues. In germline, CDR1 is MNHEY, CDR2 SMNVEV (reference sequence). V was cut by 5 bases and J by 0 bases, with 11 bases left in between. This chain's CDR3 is CASSPDASSYNEQFF. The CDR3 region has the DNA TGTGCCAGCAGTCCTGACGCCAGCTCCTACAATGAGCAGTTCTTC.

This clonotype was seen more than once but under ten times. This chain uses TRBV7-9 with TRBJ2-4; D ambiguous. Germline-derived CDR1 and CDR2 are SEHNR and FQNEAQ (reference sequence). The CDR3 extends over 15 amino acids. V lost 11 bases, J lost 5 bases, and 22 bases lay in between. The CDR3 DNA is TGTGCCGGCCAGGAGCTCCAGATAGTACAAAACATTCAGTACTTC. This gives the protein CAGQELQIVQNIQYF. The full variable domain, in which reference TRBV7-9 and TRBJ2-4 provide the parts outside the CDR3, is DTGVSQNPRHKITKRGQNVTFRCDPISEHNRLYWYRQTLGQGPEFLTYFQNEAQLEKSRLLSDRFSAERPKGSFSTLEIQRTEQGDSAMYLCAGQELQIVQNIQYFGAGTRLSVL.

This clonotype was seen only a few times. The CDR3 sequence: CASSLVAVNEQFF. Written as DNA, the CDR3 is TGTGCCAGCAGCTTAGTTGCGGTCAATGAGCAGTTCTTC. The chain is built from TRBV11-2 and TRBJ2-1; D unresolved. The CDR3 runs 13 residues. Trimming stripped 1 base from V and 6 bases from J, with 7 bases between. CDR1 and CDR2 (germline): SGHAT, FQNNGV.

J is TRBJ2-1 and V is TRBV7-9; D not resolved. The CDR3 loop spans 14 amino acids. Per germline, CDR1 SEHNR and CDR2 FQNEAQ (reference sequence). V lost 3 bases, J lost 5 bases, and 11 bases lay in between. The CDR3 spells CASSLISRNNEQFF. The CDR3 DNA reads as TGTGCCAGCAGCTTGATCAGTCGCAACAATGAGCAGTTCTTC.

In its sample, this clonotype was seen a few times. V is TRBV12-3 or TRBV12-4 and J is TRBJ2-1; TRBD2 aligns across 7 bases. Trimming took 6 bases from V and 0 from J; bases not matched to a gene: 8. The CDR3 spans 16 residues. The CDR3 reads CASSPTLADSYNEQFF. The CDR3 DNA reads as TGTGCCAGCAGCCCCACCCTAGCGGACTCCTACAATGAGCAGTTCTTC.

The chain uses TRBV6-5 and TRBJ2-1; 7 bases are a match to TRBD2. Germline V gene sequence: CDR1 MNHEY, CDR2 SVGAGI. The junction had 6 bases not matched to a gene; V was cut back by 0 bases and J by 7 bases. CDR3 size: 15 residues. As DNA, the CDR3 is TGTGCCAGCAGTTACTCTAGCGGGCCGGAAAATGAGCAGTTCTTC. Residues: CASSYSSGPENEQFF.

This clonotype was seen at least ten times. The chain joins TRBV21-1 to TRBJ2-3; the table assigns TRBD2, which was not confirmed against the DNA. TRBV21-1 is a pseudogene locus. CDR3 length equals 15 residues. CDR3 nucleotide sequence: TGTGCCAGGGACGGTTGGCGACCAGCGGTAGATACGCAGTATTTT. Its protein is CARDGWRPAVDTQYF.

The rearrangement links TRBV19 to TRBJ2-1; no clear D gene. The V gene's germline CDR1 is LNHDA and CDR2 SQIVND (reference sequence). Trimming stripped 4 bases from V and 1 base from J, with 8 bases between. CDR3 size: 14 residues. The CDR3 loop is CASSRGDSYNEQFF. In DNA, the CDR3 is TGTGCCAGTAGTAGAGGCGATTCCTACAATGAGCAGTTCTTC.

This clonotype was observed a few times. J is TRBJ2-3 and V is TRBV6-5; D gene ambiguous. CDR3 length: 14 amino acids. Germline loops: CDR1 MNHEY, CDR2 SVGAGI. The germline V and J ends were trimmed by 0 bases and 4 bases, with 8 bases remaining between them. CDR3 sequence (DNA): TGTGCCAGCAGTTACTCGATTGTGGCAGATACGCAGTATTTT. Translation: CASSYSIVADTQYF.

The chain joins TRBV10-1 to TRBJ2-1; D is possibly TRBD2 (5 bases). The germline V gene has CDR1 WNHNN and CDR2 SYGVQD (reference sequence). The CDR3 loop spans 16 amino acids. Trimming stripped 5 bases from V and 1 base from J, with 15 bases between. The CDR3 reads CASSRTDGVSYNEQFF. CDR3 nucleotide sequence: TGCGCCAGCAGTCGAACGGACGGGGTATCCTACAATGAGCAGTTCTTC.

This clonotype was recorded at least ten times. The chain's CDR3 is CASSFPPLAGADNEQFF. The CDR3 DNA reads TGTGCCAGCAGTTTCCCTCCGTTAGCGGGAGCTGACAATGAGCAGTTCTTC. The chain uses TRBV27 and TRBJ2-1; 9 bases map to TRBD2. This CDR3 spans 17 amino acids. The V and J ends lost 3 bases and 5 bases, in that order; junction bases with no gene match: 11. CDR1 is MNHEY and CDR2 is SMNVEV in the germline V gene (reference sequence).

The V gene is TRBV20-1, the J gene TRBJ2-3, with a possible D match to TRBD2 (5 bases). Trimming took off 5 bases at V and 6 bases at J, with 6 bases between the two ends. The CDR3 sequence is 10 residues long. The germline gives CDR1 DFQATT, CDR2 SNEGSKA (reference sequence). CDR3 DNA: TGCAGTGCTTGGAGGGATACGCAGTATTTT. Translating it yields CSAWRDTQYF.

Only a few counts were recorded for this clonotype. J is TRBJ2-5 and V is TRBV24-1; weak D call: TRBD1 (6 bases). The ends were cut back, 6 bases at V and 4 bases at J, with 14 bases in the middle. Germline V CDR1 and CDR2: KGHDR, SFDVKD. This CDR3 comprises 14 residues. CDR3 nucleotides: TGTGCCACCAGTTCCACAGGGTTCGGAGAGACCCAGTACTTC. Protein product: CATSSTGFGETQYF.

CDR3 sequence reads: CASSPLGSEAFF. CDR3 sequence (DNA): TGTGCCAGCAGCCCCCTTGGGTCTGAAGCTTTCTTT. The rearrangement uses TRBV12-3 or TRBV12-4 and TRBJ1-1; D is ambiguous. This CDR3 is 12 amino acids long. V was shortened by 6 bases and J by 6 bases, with 11 bases between the two germline ends.

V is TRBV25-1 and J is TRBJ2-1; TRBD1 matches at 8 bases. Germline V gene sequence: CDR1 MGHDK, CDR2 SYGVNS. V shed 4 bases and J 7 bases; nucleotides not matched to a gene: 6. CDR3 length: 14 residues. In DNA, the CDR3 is TGTGCCAGCAGTGCCCGGGACAGGTTTAATGAGCAGTTCTTC. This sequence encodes CASSARDRFNEQFF. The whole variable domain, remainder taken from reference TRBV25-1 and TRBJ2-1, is EADIYQTPRYLVIGTGKKITLECSQTMGHDKMYWYQQDPGMELHLIHYSYGVNSTEKGDLSSESTVSRIRTEHFPLTLESARPSHTSQYLCASSARDRFNEQFFGPGTRLTVL.

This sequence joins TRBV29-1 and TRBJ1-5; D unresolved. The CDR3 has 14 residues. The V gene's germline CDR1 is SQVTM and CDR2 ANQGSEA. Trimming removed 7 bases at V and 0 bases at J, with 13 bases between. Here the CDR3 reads CSARRQYSNQPQHF. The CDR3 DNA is TGCAGCGCACGGCGGCAGTATAGCAATCAGCCCCAGCATTTT.

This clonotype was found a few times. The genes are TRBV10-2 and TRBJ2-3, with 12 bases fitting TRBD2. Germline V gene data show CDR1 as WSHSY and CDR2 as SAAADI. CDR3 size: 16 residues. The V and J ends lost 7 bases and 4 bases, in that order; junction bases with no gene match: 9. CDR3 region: CASILTSGRSADTQYF. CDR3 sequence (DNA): TGCGCCAGCATCCTGACTAGCGGGAGATCTGCAGATACGCAGTATTTT.

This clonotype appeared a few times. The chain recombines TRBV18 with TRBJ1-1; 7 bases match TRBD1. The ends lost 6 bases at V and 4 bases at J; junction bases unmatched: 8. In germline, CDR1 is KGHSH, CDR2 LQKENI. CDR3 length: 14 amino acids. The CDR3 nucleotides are TGTGCCAGCTCTCATACAGGGGAGGGCACTGAAGCTTTCTTT. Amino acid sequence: CASSHTGEGTEAFF. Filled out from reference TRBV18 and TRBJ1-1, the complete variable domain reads NAGVMQNPRHLVRRRGQEARLRCSPMKGHSHVYWYRQLPEEGLKFMVYLQKENIIDESGMPKERFSAEFPKEGPSILRIQQVVRGDSAAYFCASSHTGEGTEAFFGQGTRLTVV.

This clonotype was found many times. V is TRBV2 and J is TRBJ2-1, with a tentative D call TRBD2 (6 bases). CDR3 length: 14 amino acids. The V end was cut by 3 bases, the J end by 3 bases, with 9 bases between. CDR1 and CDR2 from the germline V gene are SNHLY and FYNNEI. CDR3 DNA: TGTGCCAGCAGTGAGGGACTGCTCTACAATGAGCAGTTCTTC. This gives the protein CASSEGLLYNEQFF.

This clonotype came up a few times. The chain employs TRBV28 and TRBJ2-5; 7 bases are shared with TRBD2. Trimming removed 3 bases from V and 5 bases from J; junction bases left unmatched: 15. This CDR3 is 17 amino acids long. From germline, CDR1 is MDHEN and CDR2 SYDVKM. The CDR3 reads CASSFPSGGEIGETQYF. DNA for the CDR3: TGTGCCAGCAGTTTCCCTAGCGGAGGGGAGATCGGGGAGACCCAGTACTTC.

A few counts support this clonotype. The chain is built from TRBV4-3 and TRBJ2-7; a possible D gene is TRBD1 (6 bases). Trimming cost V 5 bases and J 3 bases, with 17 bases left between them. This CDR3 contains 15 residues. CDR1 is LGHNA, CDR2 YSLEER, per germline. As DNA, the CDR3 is TGCGCCAGCAGCATCCGGGACACAACCGACTACGAGCAGTACTTC. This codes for CASSIRDTTDYEQYF.

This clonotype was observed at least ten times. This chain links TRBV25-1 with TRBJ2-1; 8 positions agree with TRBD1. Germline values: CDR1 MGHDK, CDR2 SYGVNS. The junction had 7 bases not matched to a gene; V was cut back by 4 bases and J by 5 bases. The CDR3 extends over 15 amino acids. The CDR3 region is CASSGLDRADNEQFF. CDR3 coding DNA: TGTGCCAGCAGTGGATTGGACAGGGCCGACAATGAGCAGTTCTTC.

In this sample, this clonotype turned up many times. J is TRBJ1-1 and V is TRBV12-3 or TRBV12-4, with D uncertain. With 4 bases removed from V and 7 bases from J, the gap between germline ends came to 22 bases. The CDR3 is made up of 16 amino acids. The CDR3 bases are TGTGCCAGCAGTTCCAGCTCGGGCAGTCGGTCAGGTGAAGCTTTCTTT. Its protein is CASSSSSGSRSGEAFF.

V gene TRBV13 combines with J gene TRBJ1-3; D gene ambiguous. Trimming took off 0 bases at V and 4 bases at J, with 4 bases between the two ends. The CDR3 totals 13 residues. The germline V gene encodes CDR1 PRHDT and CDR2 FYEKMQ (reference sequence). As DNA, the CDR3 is TGTGCCAGCAGCTTAGGTAAAGGAAACACCATATATTTT. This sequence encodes CASSLGKGNTIYF.

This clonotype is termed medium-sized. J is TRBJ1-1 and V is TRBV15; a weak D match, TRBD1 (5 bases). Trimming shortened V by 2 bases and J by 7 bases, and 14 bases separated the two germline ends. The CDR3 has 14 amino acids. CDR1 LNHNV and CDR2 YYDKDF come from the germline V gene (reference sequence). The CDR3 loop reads CATSRYGGFGEAFF. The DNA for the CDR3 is TGTGCCACCAGCAGATACGGGGGTTTTGGTGAAGCTTTCTTT. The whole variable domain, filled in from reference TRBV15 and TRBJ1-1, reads DAMVIQNPRYQVTQFGKPVTLSCSQTLNHNVMYWYQQKSSQAPKLLFHYYDKDFNNEADTPDNFQSRRPNTSFCFLDIRSPGLGDTAMYLCATSRYGGFGEAFFGQGTRLTVV.

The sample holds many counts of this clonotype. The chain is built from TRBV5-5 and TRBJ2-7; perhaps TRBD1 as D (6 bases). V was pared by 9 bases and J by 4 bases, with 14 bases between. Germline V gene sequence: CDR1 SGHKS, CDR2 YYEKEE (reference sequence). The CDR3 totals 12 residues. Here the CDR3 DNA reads TGTGCCATTGACAGGAAACTTTACGAGCAGTACTTC. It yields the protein CAIDRKLYEQYF.

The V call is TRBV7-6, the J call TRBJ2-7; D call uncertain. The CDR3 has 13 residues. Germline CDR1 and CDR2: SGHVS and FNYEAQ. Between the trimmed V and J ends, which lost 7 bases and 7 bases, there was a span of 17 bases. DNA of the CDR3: TGTGCCAGCATCTTGGATCTAGGAACAGAGCAGTACTTC. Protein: CASILDLGTEQYF.

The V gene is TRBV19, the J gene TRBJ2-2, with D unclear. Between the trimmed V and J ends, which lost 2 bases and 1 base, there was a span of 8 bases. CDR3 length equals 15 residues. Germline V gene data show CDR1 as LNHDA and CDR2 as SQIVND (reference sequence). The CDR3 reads CASSIHQENTGELFF. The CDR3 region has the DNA TGTGCCAGTAGTATACACCAAGAGAACACCGGGGAGCTGTTTTTT. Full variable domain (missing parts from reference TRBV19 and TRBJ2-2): DGGITQSPKYLFRKEGQNVTLSCEQNLNHDAMYWYRQDPGQGLRLIYYSQIVNDFQKGDIAEGYSVSREKKESFPLTVTSAQKNPTAFYLCASSIHQENTGELFFGEGSRLTVL.